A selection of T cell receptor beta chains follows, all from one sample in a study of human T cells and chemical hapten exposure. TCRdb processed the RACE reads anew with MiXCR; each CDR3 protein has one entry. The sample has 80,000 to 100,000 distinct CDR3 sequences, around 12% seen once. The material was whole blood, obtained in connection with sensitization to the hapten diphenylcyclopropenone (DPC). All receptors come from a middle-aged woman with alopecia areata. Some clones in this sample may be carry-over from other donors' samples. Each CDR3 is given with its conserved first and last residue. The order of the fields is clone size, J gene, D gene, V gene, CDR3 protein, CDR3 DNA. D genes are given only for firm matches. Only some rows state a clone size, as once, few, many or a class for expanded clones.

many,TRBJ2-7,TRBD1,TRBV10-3,CATQPRTGGLEQYF,TGTGCCACCCAACCCCGGACAGGGGGCCTCGAGCAGTACTTC
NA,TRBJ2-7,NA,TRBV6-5,CASSYSVAVSYEQYF,TGTGCCAGCAGTTACTCGGTAGCAGTCTCCTACGAGCAGTACTTC
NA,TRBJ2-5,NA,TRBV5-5,CASSSVGGFGIETQYF,TGTGCCAGCAGCTCCGTAGGGGGTTTCGGTATAGAGACCCAGTACTTC
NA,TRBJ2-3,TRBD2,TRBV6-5,CASSYQPTSGTQYF,TGTGCCAGCAGTTACCAACCGACTAGCGGTACGCAGTATTTT
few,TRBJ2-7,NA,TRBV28,CASSATPREQYF,TGTGCCAGCAGCGCGACACCCCGCGAGCAGTACTTC
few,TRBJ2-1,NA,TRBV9,CASSVDVAGAYEQFF,TGTGCCAGCAGCGTAGACGTGGCCGGGGCCTATGAGCAGTTCTTC
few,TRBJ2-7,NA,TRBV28,CASSSRDKSYEQYF,TGTGCCAGCAGTTCCCGTGACAAATCCTACGAGCAGTACTTC
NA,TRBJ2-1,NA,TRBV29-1,CSVGARHHNEQFF,TGCAGCGTTGGTGCTCGTCATCACAATGAGCAGTTCTTC
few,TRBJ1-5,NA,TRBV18,CASSPGAGQPQHF,TGTGCCAGCTCACCGGGAGCAGGTCAGCCCCAGCATTTT
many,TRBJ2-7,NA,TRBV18,CASSPQSSSTYEQYF,TGTGCCAGCTCACCTCAGTCTAGTTCAACCTACGAGCAGTACTTC
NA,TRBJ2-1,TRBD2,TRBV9,CASSGGTSGNEQFF,TGTGCCAGCAGCGGGGGGACTAGCGGGAATGAGCAGTTCTTC
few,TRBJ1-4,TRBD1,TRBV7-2,CASTSSQGAFEKLFF,TGTGCCAGCACTTCATCTCAGGGGGCGTTTGAGAAACTGTTTTTT
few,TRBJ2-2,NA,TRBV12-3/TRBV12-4,CASSIGNPNTGELFF,TGTGCCAGCAGTATCGGGAACCCGAACACCGGGGAGCTGTTTTTT
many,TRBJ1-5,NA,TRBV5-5,CASSLGGSNYNQPQHF,TGTGCCAGCAGCTTGGGGGGCAGCAACTACAATCAGCCCCAGCATTTT
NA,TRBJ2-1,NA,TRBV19,CASSIVSMGNEQFF,TGTGCCAGTAGTATAGTATCCATGGGCAATGAGCAGTTCTTC
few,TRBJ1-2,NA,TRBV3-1,CASSQSRSHGYTF,TGTGCCAGCAGCCAATCTCGGTCGCATGGCTACACCTTC
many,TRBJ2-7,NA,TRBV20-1,CSATYQGGAREQYF,TGCAGTGCTACCTACCAAGGGGGGGCTCGGGAGCAGTACTTC
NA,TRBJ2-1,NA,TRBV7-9,CASSLAGTLSYNEQFF,TGTGCCAGCAGCTTAGCCGGGACTCTCTCCTACAATGAGCAGTTCTTC
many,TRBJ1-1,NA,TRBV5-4,CASSFALLTEAFF,TGTGCCAGCAGCTTCGCCCTACTCACTGAAGCTTTCTTT
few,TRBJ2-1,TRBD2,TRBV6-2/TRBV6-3,CASSFQTSGTDNEQFF,TGTGCCAGCAGTTTCCAGACTAGCGGGACCGACAATGAGCAGTTCTTC
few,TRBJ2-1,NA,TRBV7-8,CASSLESPHYNEQFF,TGTGCCAGCAGCTTAGAATCCCCCCACTACAATGAGCAGTTCTTC
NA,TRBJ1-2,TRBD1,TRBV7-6,CASSFGGSQGAYYGYTF,TGTGCCAGCAGCTTCGGCGGCTCACAGGGGGCTTACTATGGCTACACCTTC
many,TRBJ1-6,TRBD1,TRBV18,CASSPWEIQGGNSPLHF,TGTGCCAGCTCACCATGGGAGATACAGGGGGGAAATTCACCCCTCCACTTT
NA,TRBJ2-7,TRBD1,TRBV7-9,CASSKIRDRVYEQYF,TGTGCCAGCAGCAAGATCCGGGACAGGGTCTACGAGCAGTACTTC
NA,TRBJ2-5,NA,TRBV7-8,CASSLGGSETQYF,TGTGCCAGCAGCTTAGGGGGGTCAGAGACCCAGTACTTC
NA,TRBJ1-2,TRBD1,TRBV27,CASRPADRGVYGYTF,TGTGCCAGCAGACCGGCCGACAGGGGGGTATATGGCTACACCTTC
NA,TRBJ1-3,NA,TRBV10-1,CASSESTRDCSGNTIYF,TGCGCCAGCAGTGAGTCGACGAGGGACTGTAGTGGAAACACCATATATTTT
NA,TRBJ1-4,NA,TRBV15,CATSRGGAANEKLFF,TGTGCCACCAGCAGAGGTGGGGCTGCTAATGAAAAACTGTTTTTT
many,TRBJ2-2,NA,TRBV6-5,CASTRIQGVGAGELFF,TGTGCCAGCACACGCATACAGGGTGTCGGGGCCGGGGAGCTGTTTTTT
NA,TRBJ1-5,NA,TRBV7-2,CASSPGRGNQPQHF,TGTGCCAGCAGCCCTGGGAGGGGCAATCAGCCCCAGCATTTT
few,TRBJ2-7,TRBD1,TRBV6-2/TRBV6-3,CASSYGGTGDPYEQYF,TGTGCCAGCAGTTACGGCGGGACAGGGGACCCGTACGAGCAGTACTTC
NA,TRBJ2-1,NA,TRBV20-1,CSAVGVDEQFF,TGCAGTGCTGTGGGAGTTGATGAGCAGTTCTTC
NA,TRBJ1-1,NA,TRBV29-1,CSVGESWKYTEAFF,TGCAGCGTCGGAGAGTCCTGGAAATACACTGAAGCTTTCTTT